This record covers a single T cell receptor beta chain. The antigen is unknown. J gave up 2 bases and V 7 bases, and 4 bases lay outside the gene matches. The CDR3 totals 12 residues. Per germline, CDR1 SQVTM and CDR2 ANQGSEA. This specimen comes from a study of CD8 T cell repertoires and HIV-1 epitope variants. Study details: T cells were stimulated with Twenty-five Gag and Nef peptides separately.

Assay used: immunoSEQ multiplex PCR; TCRdb lists only in-frame clones, some missing. In the table there are roughly 5,700 clones, roughly 64% of which are singletons. The sample taken for sequencing was cultured CD8+ T cells derived from PBMCs. This chain joins TRBV29-1 and TRBJ1-1; 7 positions agree with TRBD1. The receptor comes from a male donor with HIV. The CDR3 loop is CSAGQTNTEAFF. The CDR3, as DNA: TGCAGCGCGGGACAGACTAACACTGAAGCTTTCTTT.